This record looks at one T cell receptor (beta chain) sequence and its context. The data are from a study of OX40 agonist ivuxolimab in advanced cancers. Patients with a history of autoimmune disease or on systemic immunosuppression were excluded. The method was immunoSEQ multiplex PCR; TCRdb's version includes in-frame clones alone and lacks a portion of them. In the table there are roughly 93,000 clones, less than 85% of which are singletons. CDR3 length: 16 residues. Germline CDR1 and CDR2: ENHRY and SYGVKD. Trimming took off 0 bases at V and 0 bases at J, with 12 bases between the two ends. This clonotype was sampled from an adult with an advanced solid tumor such as melanoma, head and neck, liver or kidney cancer. Specimen: CD4+ or CD8+ T cells sorted from blood, collected in a trial of the OX40 agonist ivuxolimab. The rearrangement uses TRBV10-3 and TRBJ2-7; no clear D gene. The DNA of the CDR3 is TGTGCCATCAGTGAGTCTTCGGAACCTAGCTCCTACGAGCAGTACTTC. It specifies CAISESSEPSSYEQYF.